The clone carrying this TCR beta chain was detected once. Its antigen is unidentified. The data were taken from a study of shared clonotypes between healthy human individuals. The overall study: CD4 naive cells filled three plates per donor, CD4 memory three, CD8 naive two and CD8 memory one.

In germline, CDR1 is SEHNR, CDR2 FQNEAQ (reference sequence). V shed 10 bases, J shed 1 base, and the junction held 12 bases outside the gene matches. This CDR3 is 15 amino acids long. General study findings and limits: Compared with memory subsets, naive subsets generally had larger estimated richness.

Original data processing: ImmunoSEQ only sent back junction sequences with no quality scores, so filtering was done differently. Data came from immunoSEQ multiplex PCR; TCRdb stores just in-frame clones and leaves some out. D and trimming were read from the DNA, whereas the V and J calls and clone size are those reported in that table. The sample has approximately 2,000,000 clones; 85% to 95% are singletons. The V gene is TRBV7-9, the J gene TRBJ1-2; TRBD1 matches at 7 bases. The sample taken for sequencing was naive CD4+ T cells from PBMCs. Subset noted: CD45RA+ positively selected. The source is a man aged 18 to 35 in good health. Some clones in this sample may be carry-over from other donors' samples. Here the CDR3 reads CAIFLYRGINYGYTF. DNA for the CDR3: TGTGCCATCTTCCTTTACAGGGGTATTAACTATGGCTACACCTTC.